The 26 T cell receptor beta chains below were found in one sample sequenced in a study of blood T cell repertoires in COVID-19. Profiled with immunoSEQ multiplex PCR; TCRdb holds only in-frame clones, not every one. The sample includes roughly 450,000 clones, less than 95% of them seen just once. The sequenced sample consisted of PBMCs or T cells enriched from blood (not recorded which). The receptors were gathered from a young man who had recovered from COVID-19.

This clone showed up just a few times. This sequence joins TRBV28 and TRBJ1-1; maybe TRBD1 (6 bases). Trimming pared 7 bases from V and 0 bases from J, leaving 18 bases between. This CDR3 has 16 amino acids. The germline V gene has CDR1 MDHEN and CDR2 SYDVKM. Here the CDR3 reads CASTPPEGGMNTEAFF. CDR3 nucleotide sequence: TGTGCCAGCACCCCTCCCGAGGGGGGGATGAACACTGAAGCTTTCTTT.

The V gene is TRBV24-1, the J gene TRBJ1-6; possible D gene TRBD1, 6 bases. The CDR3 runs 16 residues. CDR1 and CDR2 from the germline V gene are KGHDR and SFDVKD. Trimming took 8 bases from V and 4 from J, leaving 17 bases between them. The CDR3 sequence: CATKYGGRPYNSPLHF. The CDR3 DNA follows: TGTGCCACCAAGTACGGGGGGCGCCCGTATAATTCACCCCTCCACTTT.

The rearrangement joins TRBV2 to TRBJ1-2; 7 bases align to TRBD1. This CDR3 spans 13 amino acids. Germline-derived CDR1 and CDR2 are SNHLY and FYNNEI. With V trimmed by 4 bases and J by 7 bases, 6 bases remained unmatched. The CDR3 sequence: CASSVTGDAGYTF. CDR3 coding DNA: TGTGCCAGCAGTGTTACAGGGGACGCTGGCTACACCTTC.

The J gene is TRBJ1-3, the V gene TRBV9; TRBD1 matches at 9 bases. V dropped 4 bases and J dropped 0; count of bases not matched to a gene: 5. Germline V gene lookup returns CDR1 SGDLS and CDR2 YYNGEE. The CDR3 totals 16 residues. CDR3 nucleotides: TGTGCCAGCAGCTTGGGACAGGGCCGCTCTGGAAACACCATATATTTT. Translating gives CASSLGQGRSGNTIYF.

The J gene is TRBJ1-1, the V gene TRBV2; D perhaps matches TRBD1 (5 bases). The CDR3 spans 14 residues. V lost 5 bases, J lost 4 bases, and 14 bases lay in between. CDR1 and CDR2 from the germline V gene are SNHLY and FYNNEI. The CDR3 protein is CASSPSVRATEAFF. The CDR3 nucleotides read TGTGCCAGCAGTCCAAGCGTCAGGGCCACTGAAGCTTTCTTT.

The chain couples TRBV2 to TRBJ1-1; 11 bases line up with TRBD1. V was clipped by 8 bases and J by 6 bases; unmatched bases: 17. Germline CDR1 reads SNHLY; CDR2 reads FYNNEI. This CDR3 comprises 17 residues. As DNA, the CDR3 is TGTGCCAGCTGCCGGACAGGGGGCAGGTTGAGGGTCGCTGAAGCTTTCTTT. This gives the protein CASCRTGGRLRVAEAFF.

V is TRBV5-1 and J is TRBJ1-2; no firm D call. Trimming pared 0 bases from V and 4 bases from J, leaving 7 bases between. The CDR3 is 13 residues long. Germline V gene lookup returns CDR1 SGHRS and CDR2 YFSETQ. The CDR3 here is CASSLDNSYGYTF. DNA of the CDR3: TGCGCCAGCAGCTTGGACAATTCCTATGGCTACACCTTC.

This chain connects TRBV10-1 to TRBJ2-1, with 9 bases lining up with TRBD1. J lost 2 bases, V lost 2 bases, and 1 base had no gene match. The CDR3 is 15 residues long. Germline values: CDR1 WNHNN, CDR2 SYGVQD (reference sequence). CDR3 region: CASSEGQGPYNEQFF. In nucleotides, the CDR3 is TGCGCCAGCAGTGAGGGACAGGGGCCCTACAATGAGCAGTTCTTC.

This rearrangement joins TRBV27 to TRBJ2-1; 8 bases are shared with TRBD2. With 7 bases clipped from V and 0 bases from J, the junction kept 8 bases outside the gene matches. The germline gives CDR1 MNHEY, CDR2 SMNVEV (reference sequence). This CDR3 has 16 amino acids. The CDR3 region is CASTETSGGSYNEQFF. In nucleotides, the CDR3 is TGTGCCAGCACCGAAACTAGCGGAGGCTCCTACAATGAGCAGTTCTTC.

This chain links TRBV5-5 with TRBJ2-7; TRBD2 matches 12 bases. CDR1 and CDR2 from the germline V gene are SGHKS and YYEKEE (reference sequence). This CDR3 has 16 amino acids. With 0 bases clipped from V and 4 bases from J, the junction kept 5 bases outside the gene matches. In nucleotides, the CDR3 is TGTGCCAGCAGCTTGGGACTAGCGGGAGATGGGTACGAGCAGTACTTC. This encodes CASSLGLAGDGYEQYF.

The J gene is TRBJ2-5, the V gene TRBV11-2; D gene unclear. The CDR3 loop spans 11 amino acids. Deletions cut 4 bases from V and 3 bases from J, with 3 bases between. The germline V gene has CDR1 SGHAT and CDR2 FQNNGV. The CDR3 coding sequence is TGTGCCAGCAGCTCGGAAGAGACCCAGTACTTC. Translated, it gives CASSSEETQYF.

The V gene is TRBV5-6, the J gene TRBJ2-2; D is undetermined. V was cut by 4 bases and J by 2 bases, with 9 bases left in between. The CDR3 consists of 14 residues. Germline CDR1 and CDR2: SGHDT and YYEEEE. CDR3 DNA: TGTGCCAGCAGCGCCAATCTAAACACCGGGGAGCTGTTTTTT. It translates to CASSANLNTGELFF.

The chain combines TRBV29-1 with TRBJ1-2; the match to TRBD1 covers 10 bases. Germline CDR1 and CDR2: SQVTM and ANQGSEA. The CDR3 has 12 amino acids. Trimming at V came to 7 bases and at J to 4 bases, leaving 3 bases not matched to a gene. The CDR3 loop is CSGDRGSYGYTF. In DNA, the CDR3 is TGCAGCGGGGACAGGGGATCCTATGGCTACACCTTC. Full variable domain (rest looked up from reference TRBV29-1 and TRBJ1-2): SAVISQKPSRDICQRGTSLTIQCQVDSQVTMMFWYRQQPGQSLTLIATANQGSEATYESGFVIDKFPISRPNLTFSTLTVSNMSPEDSSIYLCSGDRGSYGYTFGSGTRLTVV.

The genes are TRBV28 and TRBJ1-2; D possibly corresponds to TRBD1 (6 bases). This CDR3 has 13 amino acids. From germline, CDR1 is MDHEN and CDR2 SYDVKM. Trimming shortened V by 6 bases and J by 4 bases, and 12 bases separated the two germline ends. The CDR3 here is CASSLGQTYGYTF. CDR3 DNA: TGTGCCAGCAGCCTAGGACAGACCTATGGCTACACCTTC.

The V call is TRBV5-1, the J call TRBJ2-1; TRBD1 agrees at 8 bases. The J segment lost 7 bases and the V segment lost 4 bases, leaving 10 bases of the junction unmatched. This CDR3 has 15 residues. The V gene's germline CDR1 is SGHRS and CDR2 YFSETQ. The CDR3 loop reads CASSVSGQETNEQFF. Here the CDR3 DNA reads TGCGCCAGCAGCGTGTCGGGACAGGAGACGAATGAGCAGTTCTTC.

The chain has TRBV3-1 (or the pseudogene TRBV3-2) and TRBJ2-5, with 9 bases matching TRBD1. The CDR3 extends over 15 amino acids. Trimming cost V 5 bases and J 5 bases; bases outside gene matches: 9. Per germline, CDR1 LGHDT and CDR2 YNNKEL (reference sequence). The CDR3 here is CASSSPGQGMETQYF. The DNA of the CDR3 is TGTGCCAGCAGCTCTCCGGGACAGGGTATGGAGACCCAGTACTTC.

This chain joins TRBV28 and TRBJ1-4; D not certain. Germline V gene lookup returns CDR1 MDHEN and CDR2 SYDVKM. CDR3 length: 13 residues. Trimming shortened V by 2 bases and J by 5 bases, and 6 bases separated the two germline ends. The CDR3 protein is CASSLGRNEKLFF. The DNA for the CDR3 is TGTGCCAGCAGTTTAGGCAGGAATGAAAAACTGTTTTTT.

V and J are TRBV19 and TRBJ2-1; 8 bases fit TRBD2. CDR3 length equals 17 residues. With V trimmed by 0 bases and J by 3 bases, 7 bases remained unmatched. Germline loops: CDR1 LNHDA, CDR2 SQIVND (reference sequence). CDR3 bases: TGTGCCAGTAGTATAGATGGGAGCGGGAGCCTCTACAATGAGCAGTTCTTC. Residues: CASSIDGSGSLYNEQFF.

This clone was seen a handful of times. The CDR3 nucleotides are TGTGCCATCATGATTGCAGGGGGAGTAGAAGGCTACACCTTC. Encoded protein: CAIMIAGGVEGYTF. The chain recombines TRBV10-3 with TRBJ1-2, with 7 bases identical to TRBD1. In germline, CDR1 is ENHRY, CDR2 SYGVKD. The V gene end was trimmed by 7 bases and the J gene end by 8 bases; junction bases not matched to a gene: 13. This CDR3 is 14 amino acids long.

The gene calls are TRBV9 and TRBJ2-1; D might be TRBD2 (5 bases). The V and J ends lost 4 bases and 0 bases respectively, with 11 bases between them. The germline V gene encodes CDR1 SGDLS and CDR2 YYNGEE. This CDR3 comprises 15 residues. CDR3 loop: CASSSTGSSYNEQFF. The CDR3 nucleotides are TGTGCCAGCAGCTCAACGGGAAGCTCCTACAATGAGCAGTTCTTC.

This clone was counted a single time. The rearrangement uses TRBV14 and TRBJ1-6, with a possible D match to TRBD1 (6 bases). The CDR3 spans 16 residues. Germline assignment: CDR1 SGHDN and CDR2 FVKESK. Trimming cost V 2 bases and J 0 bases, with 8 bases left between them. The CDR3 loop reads CASSQKGGSYNSPLHF. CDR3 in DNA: TGTGCCAGCAGCCAAAAAGGGGGCTCCTATAATTCACCCCTCCACTTT.

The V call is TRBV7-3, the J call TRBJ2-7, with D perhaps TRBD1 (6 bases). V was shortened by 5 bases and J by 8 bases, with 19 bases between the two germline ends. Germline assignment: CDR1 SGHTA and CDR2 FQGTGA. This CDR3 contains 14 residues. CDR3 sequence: CASSPNRVEVQQYF. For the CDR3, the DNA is TGTGCCAGCAGCCCAAACAGGGTAGAGGTGCAGCAGTACTTC.

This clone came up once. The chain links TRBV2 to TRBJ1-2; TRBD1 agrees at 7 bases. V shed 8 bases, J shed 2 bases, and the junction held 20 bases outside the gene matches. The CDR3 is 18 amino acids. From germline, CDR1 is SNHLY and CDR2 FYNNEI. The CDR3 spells CASRTSRDSPTPNYGYTF. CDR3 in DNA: TGTGCCAGCCGAACTTCCCGGGACAGTCCAACTCCAAACTATGGCTACACCTTC.

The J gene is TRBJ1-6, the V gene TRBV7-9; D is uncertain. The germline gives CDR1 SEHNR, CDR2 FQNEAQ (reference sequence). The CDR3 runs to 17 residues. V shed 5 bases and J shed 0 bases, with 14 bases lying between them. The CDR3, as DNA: TGTGCCAGCAGCCCCGGAGGCAAAAGCTCCTATAATTCACCCCTCCACTTT. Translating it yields CASSPGGKSSYNSPLHF.

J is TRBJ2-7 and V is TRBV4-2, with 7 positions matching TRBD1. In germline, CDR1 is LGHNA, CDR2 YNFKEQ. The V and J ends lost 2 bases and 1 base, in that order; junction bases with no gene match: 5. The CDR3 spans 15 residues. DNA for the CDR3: TGTGCCAGCAGCCAATGGACAGGAGGTTCCTACGAGCAGTACTTC. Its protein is CASSQWTGGSYEQYF.

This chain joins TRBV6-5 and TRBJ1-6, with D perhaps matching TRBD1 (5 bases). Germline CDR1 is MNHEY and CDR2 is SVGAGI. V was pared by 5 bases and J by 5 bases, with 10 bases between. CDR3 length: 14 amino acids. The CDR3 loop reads CASSRAGDNSPLHF. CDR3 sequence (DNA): TGTGCCAGCAGTCGGGCGGGGGATAATTCACCCCTCCACTTT.